The 14 T cell receptor beta chains presented below share a single source sample, sequenced in a study of cytomegalovirus exposure and HLA in healthy donors. 13 Jbeta primers and 60 Vbeta primers were used for the PCR. Libraries were prepared by immunoSEQ multiplex PCR; TCRdb keeps only in-frame clonotypes and omits some of them. The sample has 150,000 to 200,000 clones, roughly a tenth seen once; the top ten hold about 1.2%. Material for sequencing was PBMCs. Every receptor here comes from a woman younger than 45 in good health and CMV-seropositive.

Only a few counts were recorded for this clone. The rearrangement joins TRBV10-1 to TRBJ1-1; the match to TRBD1 covers 10 bases. With 7 bases clipped from V and 2 bases from J, the junction kept 10 bases outside the gene matches. This CDR3 comprises 16 residues. Germline V gene sequence: CDR1 WNHNN, CDR2 SYGVQD (reference sequence). CDR3 region: CASTPGQGQFNTEAFF. CDR3 nucleotides: TGCGCCAGCACCCCGGGACAGGGGCAATTCAACACTGAAGCTTTCTTT.

The chain combines TRBV7-2 with TRBJ2-1; D unresolved. V lost 1 base, J lost 0 bases, and 10 bases lay in between. CDR3 length: 16 amino acids. Per the germline V gene, CDR1 is SGHTA and CDR2 is FQGNSA. The CDR3 bases are TGTGCCAGCAGCTTAGTTCCCCTGAGCTCCTACAATGAGCAGTTCTTC. Protein: CASSLVPLSSYNEQFF.

The chain couples TRBV27 to TRBJ1-2, with D possibly matching TRBD1 (5 bases). V lost 5 bases and J lost 1, with 8 bases in between. The CDR3 runs 13 residues. The germline V gene encodes CDR1 MNHEY and CDR2 SMNVEV (reference sequence). CDR3 bases: TGTGCCAGCAGTCCAGGGTTTAACTATGGCTACACCTTC. Translating gives CASSPGFNYGYTF.

The gene calls are TRBV10-2 and TRBJ2-1; possible D gene TRBD2, 6 bases. Looked up from germline, CDR1 is WSHSY and CDR2 is SAAADI. The V and J ends lost 3 bases and 3 bases respectively, with 18 bases between them. This CDR3 has 17 residues. The CDR3 reads CASSDLRLAGGYNEQFF. The CDR3 DNA is TGCGCCAGCAGTGACTTAAGACTCGCCGGGGGCTACAATGAGCAGTTCTTC.

This clone was seen only a few times. The chain has TRBV6-1 and TRBJ1-5; no reliable D call. The V gene lost 4 bases and the J gene lost 2 bases, with 9 bases spanning the gap. Germline V gene data show CDR1 as MNHNS and CDR2 as SASEGT. The CDR3 totals 14 residues. In nucleotides, the CDR3 is TGTGCCAGCAGTGCAGCGGGAGGCAATCAGCCCCAGCATTTT. Residues: CASSAAGGNQPQHF.

This chain links TRBV7-8 with TRBJ1-5; D gene ambiguous. The germline gives CDR1 SGHVS, CDR2 FQNEAQ. This CDR3 has 13 amino acids. Trimming shortened V by 5 bases and J by 9 bases, and 14 bases separated the two germline ends. CDR3 DNA sequence: TGTGCCAGCAGCCCGACTATGTATGGGCCCCAGCATTTT. Protein product: CASSPTMYGPQHF. The whole variable domain, filled in from reference TRBV7-8 and TRBJ1-5, reads GAGVSQSPRYKVAKRGQDVALRCDPISGHVSLFWYQQALGQGPEFLTYFQNEAQLDKSGLPSDRFFAERPEGSVSTLKIQRTQQEDSAVYLCASSPTMYGPQHFGDGTRLSIL.

The chain links TRBV7-7 to TRBJ2-1; 8 positions agree with TRBD1. Looked up from germline, CDR1 is SSHAT and CDR2 is FNYEAQ (reference sequence). J was trimmed by 7 bases and V by 4 bases; bases with no gene match: 3. The CDR3 runs to 13 residues. The CDR3 sequence: CASSSDRANEQFF. CDR3 DNA sequence: TGTGCCAGCAGCTCGGACAGGGCGAATGAGCAGTTCTTC.

This clone showed up just a few times. The rearrangement joins TRBV29-1 to TRBJ1-4; the match to TRBD1 covers 9 bases. The CDR3 has 14 amino acids. The V segment lost 6 bases and the J segment 7 bases; nucleotides outside the gene matches: 9. Germline CDR1 SQVTM, CDR2 ANQGSEA. The CDR3 region has the DNA TGCAGCGTCGCTCCCGGGACAGGGTTTGAAAAACTGTTTTTT. Its protein product is CSVAPGTGFEKLFF.

This clone was seen more than once but under ten times. This chain links TRBV2 with TRBJ2-2; weak D call: TRBD2 (6 bases). The germline CDR1 and CDR2 sequences are SNHLY and FYNNEI. V shed 6 bases and J shed 5 bases, with 13 bases lying between them. This CDR3 is built from 14 residues. DNA for the CDR3: TGTGCCAGCAGGGGAGGATGGGGGACCGGGGAGCTGTTTTTT. Its protein is CASRGGWGTGELFF.

This clone came up a few times. CDR3 sequence (DNA): TGTGCCAGCAGCCTCAATAGGCAGGGCACAGAAGCTTTCTTT. Translated: CASSLNRQGTEAFF. The gene calls are TRBV7-3 and TRBJ1-1; possible D gene TRBD1, 5 bases. The CDR3 consists of 14 residues. The germline CDR1 and CDR2 sequences are SGHTA and FQGTGA. V was cut by 5 bases and J by 8 bases, with 18 bases left in between.

A few counts support this clone. The V call is TRBV9, the J call TRBJ2-7; a weak D match, TRBD2 (7 bases). Trimming shortened V by 3 bases and J by 2 bases, and 12 bases separated the two germline ends. This CDR3 is 14 amino acids long. Germline V lookup: CDR1 SGDLS, CDR2 YYNGEE. CDR3 DNA sequence: TGTGCCAGCAGCGAGGGGGGGGCTGCCTACGAGCAGTACTTC. Amino acids: CASSEGGAAYEQYF.

CDR3 amino acids: CASSTGNGNQPQHF. The CDR3, as DNA: TGTGCCAGCTCTACGGGGAATGGCAATCAGCCCCAGCATTTT. This chain joins TRBV6-4 and TRBJ1-5; D gene unclear. Germline V gene data show CDR1 as MRHNA and CDR2 as SNTAGT. The ends were cut back, 8 bases at V and 2 bases at J, with 13 bases in the middle. This CDR3 contains 14 residues.

The chain links TRBV6-5 to TRBJ2-7, with 10 bases that match TRBD1. Germline V gene data show CDR1 as MNHEY and CDR2 as SVGAGI. This CDR3 has 14 amino acids. J gave up 3 bases and V 2 bases, and 1 base lay outside the gene matches. In DNA form, the CDR3 reads TGTGCCAGCAGTTACGGGACAGGGGTCTACGAGCAGTACTTC. The encoded protein is CASSYGTGVYEQYF.

This chain joins TRBV7-9 and TRBJ1-2; TRBD1 might be the D (5 bases). Germline-derived CDR1 and CDR2 are SEHNR and FQNEAQ (reference sequence). V lost 1 base, J lost 8 bases, and 11 bases lay in between. This CDR3 contains 13 residues. CDR3 sequence reads: CASSLGGGEGYTF. The CDR3 DNA reads as TGTGCCAGCAGCTTAGGTGGAGGGGAAGGCTACACCTTC. The whole variable domain, filled in from reference TRBV7-9 and TRBJ1-2, reads DTGVSQNPRHKITKRGQNVTFRCDPISEHNRLYWYRQTLGQGPEFLTYFQNEAQLEKSRLLSDRFSAERPKGSFSTLEIQRTEQGDSAMYLCASSLGGGEGYTFGSGTRLTVV.